The present entry profiles one T cell receptor (beta chain) with its context. The germline V gene has CDR1 SGHTA and CDR2 FQGNSA. V shed 5 bases, J shed 8 bases, and the junction held 18 bases outside the gene matches. The CDR3 contains 17 residues. The data derive from a study of blood T cells in healthy people across ages. Primers used in a second PCR of roughly 6 to 12 cycles were a sample-barcoded 5' primer and a J-beta primer mix. TCRdb called the 5' RACE reads again in MiXCR, with one record for every CDR3 protein. The sample contains 1.5 million to 2 million distinct CDR3 sequences, 30% to 40% of which appear only once.

Input material: blood. The chain links TRBV7-2 to TRBJ1-2, with 9 bases that match TRBD1. The receptor's source is a human donor in good health. The CDR3: CASSAPRSGTGIRGYTF. The DNA of the CDR3 is TGTGCCAGCAGCGCCCCTCGATCGGGGACAGGGATTCGAGGCTACACCTTC.